This T cell receptor beta chain was retrieved from a study of CD8+ T cells in alopecia areata. Across the whole study: A regimen of oral tofacitinib, 5 to 10 mg twice daily, was given to treated patients. Patients given treatment had severity scored by the percentage of scalp area affected.

In each case, RNA was isolated and then reverse transcribed into cDNA as the sequencing template. Libraries were prepared by immunoSEQ multiplex PCR; TCRdb keeps only in-frame clonotypes and omits some of them. The table shows about 270,000 clones, with around three fifths occurring only once. The sample holds a few counts of this clone. The antigen is undetermined. Losses at the gene ends were 2 bases for V and 7 bases for J; bases not matched to a gene: 8. The germline CDR1 and CDR2 sequences are GTSNPN and SVGIG (reference sequence). CDR3 length: 14 residues. Whole-study results and caveats: Tissue-resident alphabeta T cells belonging to normal skin likewise get sequenced within scalp specimens. Expanded CD8+ clones among the top 100, and scalp clonality, were significantly decreased by tofacitinib.

Treatment of the sample: oral pan-JAK inhibitor, 5-10 mg twice daily. Sequencing used CD4+ T cells sorted from blood, obtained at roughly week 53, from a patient treated with tofacitinib. The source is a human donor with alopecia areata. The chain is built from TRBV30 and TRBJ2-1; 7 nucleotides line up with TRBD2. The CDR3 coding sequence is TGTGCCTGGAGTCCCCCGGGGGGTTATAATGAGCAGTTCTTC. This encodes CAWSPPGGYNEQFF.